The 29 T cell receptor beta chains presented below share a single source sample, sequenced in a study of cytomegalovirus exposure and HLA in healthy donors. The PCR used 60 Vbeta and 13 Jbeta primers. Clones were sequenced by immunoSEQ multiplex PCR, and TCRdb holds only the in-frame ones, with some missing. The table shows 150,000 to 250,000 clones, with 70% to 85% occurring only once. The source material was PBMCs. The receptors were sampled from a boy aged 2-15 years in good health and CMV-seronegative.

V usage is TRBV9 and J usage is TRBJ2-5, with 9 bases fitting TRBD2. J was trimmed by 1 base and V by 0 bases; bases with no gene match: 1. This CDR3 region has 15 residues. Looked up from germline, CDR1 is SGDLS and CDR2 is YYNGEE. The CDR3 region is CASSVGLAVQETQYF. The CDR3 DNA reads TGTGCCAGCAGCGTAGGACTAGCGGTCCAAGAGACCCAGTACTTC.

CDR3 residues: CASSLGLRRAGYEQYF. The CDR3 DNA reads as TGTGCCAGCAGCTTGGGGTTGCGCAGAGCGGGGTACGAGCAGTACTTC. The chain couples TRBV5-6 to TRBJ2-7; the match to TRBD2 covers 7 bases. Germline values: CDR1 SGHDT, CDR2 YYEEEE. V gave up 0 bases and J gave up 4 bases; unmatched junction bases: 10. The CDR3 extends over 16 amino acids.

This clone was counted between two and nine times. The V call is TRBV4-3, the J call TRBJ2-1; D is unresolved. V lost 3 bases to trimming and J lost 9 bases, with 15 bases between them. Germline loops: CDR1 LGHNA, CDR2 YSLEER. The CDR3 runs 14 residues. For the CDR3, the DNA is TGCGCCAGCAGCCACCTCTCCCGGTCAGGTGAGCAGTTCTTC. It translates to CASSHLSRSGEQFF.

This chain uses TRBV4-1 with TRBJ2-3, with 9 bases identical to TRBD2. CDR3 size: 15 residues. The ends lost 6 bases at V and 0 bases at J; junction bases unmatched: 4. Germline V gives CDR1 MGHRA, CDR2 YSYEKL. The chain's CDR3 is CASSPSGGSTDTQYF. CDR3 DNA sequence: TGCGCCAGCAGTCCGAGCGGGGGGAGCACAGATACGCAGTATTTT.

The rearrangement links TRBV7-9 to TRBJ2-1; no clear D. Germline V gene sequence: CDR1 SEHNR, CDR2 FQNEAQ (reference sequence). The CDR3 is 12 residues long. The ends were cut back, 0 bases at V and 11 bases at J, with 8 bases in the middle. The CDR3 loop reads CASSLAYLQQFF. The DNA of the CDR3 is TGTGCCAGCAGCTTAGCGTATCTACAGCAGTTCTTC.

The rearrangement joins TRBV7-9 to TRBJ1-3; D is uncertain. Germline loops: CDR1 SEHNR, CDR2 FQNEAQ (reference sequence). The V and J ends lost 5 bases and 4 bases respectively, with 18 bases between them. This CDR3 contains 16 residues. CDR3 bases: TGTGCCAGCAGCCGTCGACGGGAGGACCGAGGAAACACCATATATTTT. Protein product: CASSRRREDRGNTIYF.

The V gene is TRBV7-2, the J gene TRBJ1-2; possible D gene TRBD1, 5 bases. The CDR3 length is 15 residues. Germline V lookup: CDR1 SGHTA, CDR2 FQGNSA. Trimming cost V 2 bases and J 4 bases, with 14 bases left between them. The CDR3 bases are TGTGCCAGCAGCTTATACGGGGCGCGGGGCTATGGCTACACCTTC. Translating it yields CASSLYGARGYGYTF.

The chain combines TRBV7-6 with TRBJ2-1; weak D call: TRBD2 (6 bases). CDR3 length equals 15 residues. CDR1 and CDR2 from the germline V gene are SGHVS and FNYEAQ. V lost 5 bases to trimming and J lost 0 bases, with 11 bases between them. The CDR3 reads CASSLVGGSYNEQFF. The CDR3 nucleotides are TGTGCCAGCAGCCTAGTCGGGGGCTCCTACAATGAGCAGTTCTTC.

The chain employs TRBV7-8 and TRBJ1-1, with 11 positions matching TRBD1. The V gene's germline CDR1 is SGHVS and CDR2 FQNEAQ. Trimming removed 1 base from V and 11 bases from J; junction bases left unmatched: 6. This CDR3 comprises 14 residues. CDR3 protein: CASSLGTGGAGAFF. The CDR3 coding sequence is TGTGCCAGCAGCTTAGGGACAGGGGGCGCTGGGGCTTTCTTT.

The J gene is TRBJ2-7, the V gene TRBV6-6; 9 bases are a match to TRBD2. Germline CDR1 and CDR2: MNHNY and SVGAGI (reference sequence). The CDR3 is 14 amino acids. Germline trimming cut 3 bases from V and 6 bases from J; bases unmatched to any gene: 6. CDR3 amino acids: CASSYALAGREQYF. The CDR3 DNA follows: TGTGCCAGCAGTTATGCCCTAGCGGGGCGCGAGCAGTACTTC.

The chain links TRBV4-3 to TRBJ1-1; the D gene is possibly TRBD1 (5 bases). This CDR3 contains 16 residues. CDR1 LGHNA and CDR2 YSLEER come from the germline V gene. Trimming pared 0 bases from V and 1 base from J, leaving 12 bases between. CDR3 DNA: TGCGCCAGCAGCCAAGACGGGGGATCGAGGAACACTGAAGCTTTCTTT. It is translated as CASSQDGGSRNTEAFF.

About this clone: Compared with germline, one end of the junction differs, possibly owing to a read error. The chain joins TRBV7-9 to TRBJ2-1; 8 nucleotides agree with TRBD2. This CDR3 is 17 amino acids long. CDR1 is SEHNR, CDR2 FQNEAQ, per germline (reference sequence). The CDR3, as DNA: TGTTCCAGCAGCTTTTTCCCCTCGGGGGGGGCTGGCGATGAGCAGTTCTTC. This encodes CSSSFFPSGGAGDEQFF. Full variable domain (outside the CDR3, taken from reference TRBV7-9 and TRBJ2-1): DTGVSQNPRHKITKRGQNVTFRCDPISEHNRLYWYRQTLGQGPEFLTYFQNEAQLEKSRLLSDRFSAERPKGSFSTLEIQRTEQGDSAMYLCSSSFFPSGGAGDEQFFGPGTRLTVL.

The chain couples TRBV4-3 to TRBJ1-2, with TRBD1 matching 8 bases. Germline CDR1 reads LGHNA; CDR2 reads YSLEER. V shed 0 bases and J 4 bases; nucleotides not matched to a gene: 10. This CDR3 has 17 residues. The CDR3 DNA reads as TGCGCCAGCAGCCAAGATTCCAGGGGGCATACATCCTATGGCTACACCTTC. Translation: CASSQDSRGHTSYGYTF.

The chain's CDR3 is CASSLEGWGGYEQYF. DNA for the CDR3: TGCGCCAGCAGCTTGGAAGGGTGGGGGGGGTACGAGCAGTACTTC. The chain recombines TRBV5-1 with TRBJ2-7, with 7 positions matching TRBD2. V dropped 0 bases and J dropped 4; count of bases not matched to a gene: 7. Germline lookup yields CDR1 SGHRS and CDR2 YFSETQ. CDR3 length: 15 amino acids.

The CDR3 DNA reads as TGTGCCAGCAACCGTGGGTGGCGGGGGGAAGGAGAGACCCAGTACTTC. Amino acid sequence: CASNRGWRGEGETQYF. This chain links TRBV5-6 with TRBJ2-5; the match to TRBD2 covers 8 bases. Unmatched junction bases numbered 14, after V lost 6 bases and J lost 4 bases. CDR1 is SGHDT, CDR2 YYEEEE, per germline. The CDR3 has 16 amino acids.

The chain recombines TRBV19 with TRBJ2-5; TRBD1 aligns across 7 bases. CDR3 length: 12 residues. The germline V gene has CDR1 LNHDA and CDR2 SQIVND (reference sequence). The ends lost 4 bases at V and 4 bases at J; junction bases unmatched: 0. This chain's CDR3 is CASSTGGETQYF. The CDR3 DNA is TGTGCCAGTAGTACAGGGGGAGAGACCCAGTACTTC.

The chain couples TRBV4-2 to TRBJ2-5; 8 nucleotides agree with TRBD2. The CDR3 consists of 14 residues. From germline, CDR1 is LGHNA and CDR2 YNFKEQ. With 6 bases clipped from V and 4 bases from J, the junction kept 7 bases outside the gene matches. The CDR3: CASSDRTSGETQYF. The CDR3 region has the DNA TGTGCCAGCAGTGATCGCACTAGCGGAGAGACCCAGTACTTC.

The gene calls are TRBV2 and TRBJ1-2, with D tentatively TRBD1 (6 bases). The germline CDR1 and CDR2 sequences are SNHLY and FYNNEI. This CDR3 has 13 amino acids. V was shortened by 4 bases and J by 5 bases, with 11 bases between the two germline ends. CDR3 sequence (DNA): TGTGCCAGCAGTGGGGGGCAGATTTATGGCTACACCTTC. It specifies CASSGGQIYGYTF.

This chain joins TRBV7-3 and TRBJ2-3, with 9 nucleotides matching TRBD2. The ends lost 5 bases at V and 0 bases at J; junction bases unmatched: 6. Per the germline V gene, CDR1 is SGHTA and CDR2 is FQGTGA. CDR3 length equals 16 residues. CDR3 DNA sequence: TGTGCCAGCAGCACCGGGACTAGCCGTAGCACAGATACGCAGTATTTT. Protein sequence: CASSTGTSRSTDTQYF.

This chain links TRBV6-6 with TRBJ1-1; D perhaps matches TRBD1 (6 bases). The CDR3 consists of 14 residues. Germline lookup yields CDR1 MNHNY and CDR2 SVGAGI (reference sequence). V shed 6 bases and J shed 1 base, with 12 bases lying between them. The CDR3 DNA follows: TGTGCCAGCAGCGAGGACAGAGAGAACACTGAAGCTTTCTTT. The encoded protein is CASSEDRENTEAFF.

The gene calls are TRBV7-2 and TRBJ1-5; D not resolved. V was trimmed by 1 base and J by 2 bases, leaving 6 bases between them. The CDR3 is 14 amino acids. Germline-derived CDR1 and CDR2 are SGHTA and FQGNSA. CDR3 in amino acids: CASSLVRGNQPQHF. The CDR3 DNA reads TGTGCCAGCAGCTTAGTCCGAGGCAATCAGCCCCAGCATTTT. Complete variable domain (other parts from reference TRBV7-2 and TRBJ1-5): GAGVSQSPSNKVTEKGKDVELRCDPISGHTALYWYRQSLGQGLEFLIYFQGNSAPDKSGLPSDRFSAERTGGSVSTLTIQRTQQEDSAVYLCASSLVRGNQPQHFGDGTRLSIL.

The V and J genes are TRBV5-1 and TRBJ2-1; 7 bases map to TRBD2. This CDR3 comprises 13 residues. Germline lookup yields CDR1 SGHRS and CDR2 YFSETQ. V lost 2 bases to trimming and J lost 6 bases; unmatched junction nucleotides: 2. The chain's CDR3 is CASSFGGGNEQFF. DNA for the CDR3: TGCGCCAGCAGCTTTGGCGGGGGCAATGAGCAGTTCTTC.

This clone was detected only once. This chain joins TRBV19 and TRBJ1-4, with 7 bases lining up with TRBD1. Trimming cost V 6 bases and J 5 bases; bases outside gene matches: 9. The germline CDR1 and CDR2 sequences are LNHDA and SQIVND (reference sequence). This CDR3 is built from 15 residues. This chain's CDR3 is CASRIPGTENEKLFF. The DNA of the CDR3 is TGTGCCAGTAGGATCCCCGGGACAGAGAATGAAAAACTGTTTTTT.

The rearrangement uses TRBV6-5 and TRBJ2-3; D gene uncertain. V was trimmed by 0 bases and J by 7 bases, leaving 8 bases between them. Germline CDR1 is MNHEY and CDR2 is SVGAGI. The CDR3 totals 13 residues. CDR3 coding DNA: TGTGCCAGCAGTTACTCGCGTAGTTATACGCAGTATTTT. Its protein product is CASSYSRSYTQYF.

This clone showed up just a few times. The chain employs TRBV19 and TRBJ2-4; D is undetermined. The CDR3 is 14 amino acids. The V end was cut by 7 bases, the J end by 0 bases, with 10 bases between. CDR1 is LNHDA and CDR2 is SQIVND in the germline V gene (reference sequence). The DNA for the CDR3 is TGTGCCAGTAATCCGACGGGAGCCAAAAACATTCAGTACTTC. This encodes CASNPTGAKNIQYF.

The chain links TRBV29-1 to TRBJ2-2, with D possibly being TRBD2 (6 bases). CDR1 and CDR2 (germline): SQVTM, ANQGSEA. The germline V and J ends were trimmed by 2 bases and 4 bases, with 8 bases remaining between them. The length of the CDR3 is 13 residues. The CDR3 coding sequence is TGCAGCGTTGAAAGGAGGGGCACCGGGGAGCTGTTTTTT. Translating it yields CSVERRGTGELFF.

Here the CDR3 reads CASSLDGNSPLHF. CDR3 nucleotide sequence: TGTGCCAGCAGTTTAGACGGGAATTCACCCCTCCACTTT. This rearrangement joins TRBV27 to TRBJ1-6; D remains unclear. There are 13 residues in the CDR3. V gave up 2 bases and J gave up 7 bases, with 6 bases separating them. Germline CDR1 and CDR2: MNHEY and SMNVEV (reference sequence).

This chain uses TRBV5-5 with TRBJ2-7, with TRBD2 identical over 9 bases. The germline V gene has CDR1 SGHKS and CDR2 YYEKEE (reference sequence). Trimming took 7 bases from V and 3 from J; bases not matched to a gene: 14. The CDR3 loop spans 16 amino acids. CDR3 residues: CASSPVAGASDYEQYF. In DNA, the CDR3 is TGTGCCAGCTCACCAGTAGCGGGGGCCTCAGACTACGAGCAGTACTTC.

The chain has TRBV19 and TRBJ1-2, with D unclear. The germline V gene has CDR1 LNHDA and CDR2 SQIVND (reference sequence). The V end was cut by 7 bases, the J end by 5 bases, with 17 bases between. The CDR3 sequence is 14 residues long. For the CDR3, the DNA is TGTGCCAGTACTCTTACGGGAGGCCGATATGGCTACACCTTC. Protein: CASTLTGGRYGYTF.